This is a list of T cell receptor beta chains from one sample in a study of patients and donors after allogeneic stem cell transplantation. TCRdb re-derived calls from the RT-PCR reads in MiXCR, one entry per CDR3 protein. Of some 87,000 distinct CDR3 sequences in the sample, under 50% were seen once. Sequencing was performed on blood, either unsorted or a sorted T cell fraction (not recorded which). All receptors come from a human donor who was either an allogeneic HSCT recipient or a stem cell or donor lymphocyte infusion donor (not recorded which). It is not recorded whose cells these are; they may come from a transplant donor. Each CDR3 is given with its conserved first and last residue. D genes are given only for firm matches. A clone size is listed for some rows: how often the clone was seen (once, few, many), or a class if it is expanded.

v_gene,abundance,j_gene,d_gene,CDR3aa,CDR3nt
TRBV10-3,few,TRBJ1-2,.,CAIYEGYPLSYTF,TGTGCCATCTATGAAGGGTACCCCCTCAGCTACACCTTC
TRBV28,once,TRBJ1-1,.,CASSLTRGAEYAFF,TGTGCCAGCAGTTTAACCCGCGGGGCGGAGTATGCTTTCTTT
TRBV9,.,TRBJ1-1,TRBD1,CASSVGTGYPEAFF,TGTGCCAGCAGCGTAGGGACAGGGTACCCTGAAGCTTTCTTT
TRBV9,.,TRBJ1-1,.,CASSPRGTNPNTEAFF,TGTGCCAGCAGCCCAAGGGGGACTAACCCGAACACTGAAGCTTTCTTT
TRBV20-1,.,TRBJ1-6,.,CSATVDSYNSPLHF,TGCAGTGCTACCGTAGACAGTTATAATTCACCCCTCCACTTT
TRBV12-3/TRBV12-4,few,TRBJ1-2,.,CASRHEADNYGYTF,TGTGCCAGCAGACACGAAGCCGATAACTATGGCTACACCTTC
TRBV11-2,few,TRBJ1-2,TRBD1,CASSPRQGTYGYTF,TGTGCCAGCAGCCCTCGACAGGGTACCTATGGCTACACCTTC
TRBV6-5,few,TRBJ1-1,TRBD1,CASSTGTEAFF,TGTGCCAGCAGTACTGGGACAGAGGCTTTCTTT
TRBV18,few,TRBJ1-1,TRBD1,CASSTGGNTEAFF,TGTGCCAGCTCCACAGGGGGCAACACTGAAGCTTTCTTT
TRBV7-2,.,TRBJ1-6,.,CASSLMGEVNSPLHF,TGTGCCAGCAGCTTAATGGGGGAGGTGAATTCACCCCTCCACTTT
TRBV18,few,TRBJ1-5,.,CASSPGPAGSNQPQHF,TGTGCCAGCTCACCCGGTCCGGCAGGTAGCAATCAGCCCCAGCATTTT
TRBV16,few,TRBJ1-1,.,CASSPKSGYTEAFF,TGTGCCAGCAGTCCTAAGTCAGGGTACACTGAAGCTTTCTTT
TRBV5-1,.,TRBJ1-1,.,CASSLPLVGEAFF,TGCGCCAGCAGCCTCCCCCTAGTTGGAGAAGCTTTCTTT
TRBV6-5,.,TRBJ1-1,.,CASSPGGSWNTEAFF,TGTGCCAGCAGTCCCGGAGGTAGCTGGAACACTGAAGCTTTCTTT
TRBV27,.,TRBJ2-7,TRBD2,CASSLGRRTSGASYEQYF,TGTGCCAGCAGTTTGGGCAGAAGGACTAGCGGGGCCAGCTACGAGCAGTACTTC
TRBV6-2/TRBV6-3,.,TRBJ2-5,.,CASSWAGVQETQYF,TGTGCCAGCAGCTGGGCCGGGGTTCAAGAGACCCAGTACTTC
TRBV10-3,.,TRBJ1-3,.,CAISDTGFSGNTIYF,TGTGCCATCAGTGATACAGGGTTCTCTGGAAACACCATATATTTT
TRBV5-6,.,TRBJ1-2,.,CASSLRLTSSRGYTF,TGTGCCAGCAGCTTGCGACTTACCTCCTCACGTGGCTACACCTTC
TRBV7-2,.,TRBJ1-4,.,CASSGHPSNKKLFF,TGTGCCAGCTCGGGACACCCGTCTAATAAAAAACTGTTTTTT
TRBV7-2,few,TRBJ1-2,.,CASRFDPYYGYTF,TGTGCCAGCAGATTCGATCCTTACTATGGCTACACCTTC
TRBV12-3/TRBV12-4,few,TRBJ1-5,.,CASSFTAQPQHF,TGTGCCAGCAGTTTTACCGCTCAGCCCCAGCATTTT
TRBV5-1,.,TRBJ1-1,TRBD1,CASSSDRADTEAFF,TGCGCCAGCAGCTCGGACAGGGCGGACACTGAAGCTTTCTTT
TRBV11-3,.,TRBJ2-3,TRBD2,CASSSGLAGATDTQYF,TGTGCCAGCAGCTCGGGACTAGCGGGAGCGACAGATACGCAGTATTTT
TRBV12-3/TRBV12-4,few,TRBJ1-3,.,CASLPAVGNTIYF,TGTGCCAGCTTGCCGGCAGTTGGAAACACCATATATTTT
TRBV7-2,.,TRBJ2-1,TRBD2,CASSPRSSGRISSYNEQFF,TGTGCCAGCAGCCCTCGTTCGAGCGGGAGGATTAGTTCCTACAATGAGCAGTTCTTC
TRBV28,.,TRBJ1-5,.,CASRSPPDQPQHF,TGTGCCAGCCGCTCGCCCCCTGATCAGCCCCAGCATTTT
TRBV29-1,.,TRBJ1-1,.,CSVVGHGTEAFF,TGCAGCGTTGTCGGACACGGCACTGAAGCTTTCTTT
TRBV7-3,few,TRBJ1-3,.,CASSLSGDGNTIYF,TGTGCCAGCAGCTTATCAGGAGACGGAAACACCATATATTTT
TRBV3-1,.,TRBJ1-3,.,CASSQPGYTIYF,TGTGCCAGCAGCCAACCTGGATACACCATATATTTT
TRBV9,.,TRBJ2-1,TRBD2,CASSVGLAGGNEQFF,TGTGCCAGCAGCGTAGGACTAGCGGGAGGAAATGAGCAGTTCTTC